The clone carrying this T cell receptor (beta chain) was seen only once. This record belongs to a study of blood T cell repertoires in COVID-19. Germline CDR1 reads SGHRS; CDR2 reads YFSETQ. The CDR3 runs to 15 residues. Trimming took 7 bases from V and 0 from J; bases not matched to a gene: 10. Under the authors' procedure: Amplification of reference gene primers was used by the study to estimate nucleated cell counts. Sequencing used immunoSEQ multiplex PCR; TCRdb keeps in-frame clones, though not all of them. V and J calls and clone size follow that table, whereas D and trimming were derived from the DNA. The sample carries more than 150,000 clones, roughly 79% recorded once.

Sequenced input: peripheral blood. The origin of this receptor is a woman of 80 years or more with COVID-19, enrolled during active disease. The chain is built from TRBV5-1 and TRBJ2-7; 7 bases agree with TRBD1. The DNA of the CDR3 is TGCGCCAGCGGTAAAAACAGGGGTAGCTCCTACGAGCAGTACTTC. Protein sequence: CASGKNRGSSYEQYF.